This T cell receptor (beta chain) was recorded in a study of blood T cell repertoires in COVID-19. Study in general: The cDNA or gDNA used as material had been derived from T cells, B-cell-depleted T cells, or PBMCs.

Per the original data handling: Scientists estimated how many nucleated cells there were by amplifying reference gene primers. Here immunoSEQ multiplex PCR was the method, and the copy in TCRdb shows in-frame clones only, minus some. The DNA gave D and trimming, while V, J and clone size come from that table. Of 150,000 to 200,000 clones detected, around 82% appear once; the ten largest clones hold 7%. This clone has just a few counts. The germline CDR1 and CDR2 sequences are SGHRS and YFSETQ. The ends were cut back, 1 base at V and 2 bases at J, with 13 bases in the middle. The CDR3 runs 16 residues.

This TCR was recovered from a woman in her thirties or forties with COVID-19, enrolled during active disease. The V and J genes are TRBV5-1 and TRBJ1-3; D remains ambiguous. Sequencing was performed on peripheral blood. This CDR3 reads CASSLSGWATGNTIYF. CDR3 DNA: TGCGCCAGCAGCTTGTCGGGATGGGCTACTGGAAACACCATATATTTT.